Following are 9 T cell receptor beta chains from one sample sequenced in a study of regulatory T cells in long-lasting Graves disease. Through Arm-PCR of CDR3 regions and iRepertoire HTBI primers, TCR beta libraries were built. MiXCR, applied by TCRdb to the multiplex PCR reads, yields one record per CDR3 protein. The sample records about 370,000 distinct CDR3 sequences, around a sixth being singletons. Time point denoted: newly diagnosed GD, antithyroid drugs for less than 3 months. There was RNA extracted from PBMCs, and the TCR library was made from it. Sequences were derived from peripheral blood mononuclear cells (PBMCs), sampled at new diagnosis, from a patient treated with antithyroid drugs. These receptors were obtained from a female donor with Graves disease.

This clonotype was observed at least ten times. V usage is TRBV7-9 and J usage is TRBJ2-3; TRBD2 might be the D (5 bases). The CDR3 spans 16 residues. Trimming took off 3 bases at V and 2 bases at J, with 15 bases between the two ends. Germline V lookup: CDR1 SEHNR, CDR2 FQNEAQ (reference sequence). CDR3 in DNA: TGTGCCAGCAGCTTCTCGGCGGGCAGCACCACAGATACGCAGTATTTT. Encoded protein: CASSFSAGSTTDTQYF.

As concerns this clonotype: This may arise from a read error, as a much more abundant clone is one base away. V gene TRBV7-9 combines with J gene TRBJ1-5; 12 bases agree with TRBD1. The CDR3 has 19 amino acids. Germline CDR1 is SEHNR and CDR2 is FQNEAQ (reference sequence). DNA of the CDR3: TGTGCCAGCACCTTTGGGGGGACAGGGGGCGTAAGAAGCAATCATCCCCAGCATTTT. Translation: CASTFGGTGGVRSNHPQHF.

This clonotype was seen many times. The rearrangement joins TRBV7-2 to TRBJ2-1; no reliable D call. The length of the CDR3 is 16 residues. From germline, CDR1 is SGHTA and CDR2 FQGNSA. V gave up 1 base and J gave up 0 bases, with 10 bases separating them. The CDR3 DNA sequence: TGTGCCAGCAGCTTAGTCCCAGGAAGCTCCTACAATGAGCAGTTCTTC. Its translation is CASSLVPGSSYNEQFF.

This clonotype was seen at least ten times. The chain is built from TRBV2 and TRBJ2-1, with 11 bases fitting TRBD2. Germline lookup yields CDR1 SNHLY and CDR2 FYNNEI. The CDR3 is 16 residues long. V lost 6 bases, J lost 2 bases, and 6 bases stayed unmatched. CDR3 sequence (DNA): TGTGCCAGCAGAGCAGGGACTAGCGGCGCCTACAATGAGCAGTTCTTC. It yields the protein CASRAGTSGAYNEQFF.

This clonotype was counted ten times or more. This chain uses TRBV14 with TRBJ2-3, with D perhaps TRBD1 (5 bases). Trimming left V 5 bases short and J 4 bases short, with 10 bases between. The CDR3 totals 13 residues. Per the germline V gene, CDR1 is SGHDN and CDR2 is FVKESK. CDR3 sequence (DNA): TGTGCCAGCAGCGGCAGGGCGCCAGATACGCAGTATTTT. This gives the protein CASSGRAPDTQYF.

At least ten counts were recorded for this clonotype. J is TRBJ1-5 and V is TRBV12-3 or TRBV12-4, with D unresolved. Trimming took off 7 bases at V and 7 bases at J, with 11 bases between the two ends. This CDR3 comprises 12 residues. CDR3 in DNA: TGTGCCAGCACCGACTCCGGACAGCCCCAGCATTTT. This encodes CASTDSGQPQHF.

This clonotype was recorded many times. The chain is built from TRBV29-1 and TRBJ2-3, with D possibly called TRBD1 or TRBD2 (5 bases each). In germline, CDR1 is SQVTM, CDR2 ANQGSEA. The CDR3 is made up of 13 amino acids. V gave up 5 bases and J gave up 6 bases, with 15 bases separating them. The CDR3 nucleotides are TGCAGCGTTATTGGGGGTACCCACGATACGCAGTATTTT. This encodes CSVIGGTHDTQYF.

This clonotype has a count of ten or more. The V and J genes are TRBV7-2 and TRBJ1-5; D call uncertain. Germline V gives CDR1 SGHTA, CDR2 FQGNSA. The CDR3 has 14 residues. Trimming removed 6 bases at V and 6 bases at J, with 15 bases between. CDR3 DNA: TGTGCCAGCAGAAAAGGGTTCAATGGTCAGCCCCAGCATTTT. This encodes CASRKGFNGQPQHF.

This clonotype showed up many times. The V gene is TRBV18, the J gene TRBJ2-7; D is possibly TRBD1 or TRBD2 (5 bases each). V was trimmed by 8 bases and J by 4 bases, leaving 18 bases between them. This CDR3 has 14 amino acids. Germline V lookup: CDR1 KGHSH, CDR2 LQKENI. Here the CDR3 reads CASSPGLGAYEQYF. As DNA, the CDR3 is TGTGCCAGCAGCCCTGGACTTGGGGCGTACGAGCAGTACTTC.